These 17 T cell receptor beta chains originate from one sample sequenced in a study of T-cell memory formation after mild COVID-19 (dated by TCRdb to the early 2020s). Library preparation was by 5' RACE. The listed sequencing device is Illumina NovaSeq 6000. TCRdb ran its own pipeline on the public reads, namely fastp trimming at Q25 and MiXCR clone calling, and kept in-frame beta chains. Under each unique CDR3 protein, matching rows form one entry showing the most common genes and DNA. The sample table shows 110,000 or so distinct CDR3 sequences, and over 15% are seen once. The ten largest account for less than 6.5% of the sample. Sequencing input: PBMCs or a T cell subset sorted from them (not recorded which). The receptors originated from a man between 18 and 35 years old who had mild COVID-19 (a few samples of this study predate the infection). The sample titles of this study are shuffled in the database, so cell type and time point are left out; the donor was told from shared clones.

This clonotype turned up a few times. The V call is TRBV7-9, the J call TRBJ2-7; D is unclear. The V end was cut by 8 bases, the J end by 0 bases, with 11 bases between. The germline CDR1 and CDR2 sequences are SEHNR and FQNEAQ (reference sequence). This CDR3 spans 13 amino acids. CDR3 residues: CASRLDGSYEQYF. The CDR3 DNA sequence: TGTGCCAGCCGACTGGACGGCTCCTACGAGCAGTACTTC. Together with reference TRBV7-9 and TRBJ2-7, the CDR3 gives the full variable domain: DTGVSQNPRHKITKRGQNVTFRCDPISEHNRLYWYRQTLGQGPEFLTYFQNEAQLEKSRLLSDRFSAERPKGSFSTLEIQRTEQGDSAMYLCASRLDGSYEQYFGPGTRLTVT.

This clonotype was observed a few times. The chain has TRBV15 and TRBJ2-5, with 11 nucleotides matching TRBD2. The CDR3 contains 18 residues. J was trimmed by 5 bases and V by 1 base; bases with no gene match: 12. Germline CDR1 is LNHNV and CDR2 is YYDKDF (reference sequence). CDR3 protein: CATSRGVSSGGPGETQYF. As DNA, the CDR3 is TGTGCCACCAGCAGAGGAGTGTCTAGCGGGGGGCCTGGGGAGACCCAGTACTTC.

This clonotype was recorded once. V usage is TRBV9 and J usage is TRBJ1-1; D gene ambiguous. CDR1 is SGDLS, CDR2 YYNGEE, per germline. Trimming pared 4 bases from V and 8 bases from J, leaving 15 bases between. The CDR3 is 13 amino acids. The CDR3 region has the DNA TGTGCCAGCAGCACAACGCAGTCGGTAGAAGCTTTCTTT. It translates to CASSTTQSVEAFF.

In regard to this clonotype: The junction departs from germline at one end; a sequencing error may be responsible. The genes are TRBV3-1 and TRBJ2-5, with 10 bases matching TRBD2. The CDR3 is 17 residues long. In germline, CDR1 is LGHDT, CDR2 YNNKEL (reference sequence). The CDR3 region has the DNA TGTGGCAGCAGCCGGGGGAGGACTAGCGGCTCCCAAGAGACCCAGTACTTC. This translates into CGSSRGRTSGSQETQYF.

Ten or more counts support this clonotype. V usage is TRBV12-3 or TRBV12-4 and J usage is TRBJ2-6; D might be TRBD2 (6 bases). The V and J ends lost 4 bases and 0 bases respectively, with 10 bases between them. This CDR3 spans 16 amino acids. The CDR3 sequence: CASSSPGSSGANVLTF. The DNA for the CDR3 is TGTGCCAGCAGTTCCCCCGGGAGCTCTGGGGCCAACGTCCTGACTTTC.

The CDR3 spells CASSNDRGARETQYF. DNA of the CDR3: TGTGCCAGCAGCAACGACAGGGGCGCGAGGGAGACCCAGTACTTC. The rearrangement links TRBV7-2 to TRBJ2-5, with 8 positions matching TRBD1. Trimming at V came to 5 bases and at J to 5 bases, leaving 10 bases not matched to a gene. The germline gives CDR1 SGHTA, CDR2 FQGNSA. The length of the CDR3 is 15 residues.

The rearrangement joins TRBV6-2 or TRBV6-3 to TRBJ2-1, with TRBD2 as a possible D gene (6 bases). The V end was cut by 10 bases, the J end by 2 bases, with 15 bases between. This CDR3 spans 14 amino acids. Germline lookup yields CDR1 MNHEY and CDR2 SVGEGT. The CDR3 DNA reads as TGTGCCACCCCTAGCCGGGGGACCTACAATGAGCAGTTCTTC. Translating it yields CATPSRGTYNEQFF.

This clonotype came up a few times. The chain carries TRBV4-2 and TRBJ2-2, with TRBD1 matching 10 bases. This CDR3 spans 16 amino acids. The V gene end was trimmed by 0 bases and the J gene end by 6 bases; junction bases not matched to a gene: 4. Per the germline V gene, CDR1 is LGHNA and CDR2 is YNFKEQ. The CDR3 sequence: CASSQDGTGDAGELFF. DNA of the CDR3: TGTGCCAGCAGCCAAGATGGGACAGGGGACGCCGGGGAGCTGTTTTTT.

This clonotype came up a few times. This chain joins TRBV5-1 and TRBJ2-7, with D maybe TRBD1 (6 bases). CDR3 size: 15 residues. Trimming left V 0 bases short and J 3 bases short, with 13 bases between. Germline CDR1 reads SGHRS; CDR2 reads YFSETQ. The CDR3 nucleotides are TGCGCCAGCAGCTTGGGAGGGGAAGGGGGCTACGAGCAGTACGTC. Protein product: CASSLGGEGGYEQYV.

This clonotype was observed a handful of times. This chain connects TRBV29-1 to TRBJ2-3, with D possibly TRBD2 on 6 matching bases. The germline V gene has CDR1 SQVTM and CDR2 ANQGSEA. The CDR3 is made up of 13 amino acids. The V end was cut by 7 bases, the J end by 2 bases, with 13 bases between. In DNA, the CDR3 is TGCAGCGGGAGGGGCCTGCTCACAGATACGCAGTATTTT. Encoded protein: CSGRGLLTDTQYF.

This clonotype came up many times. The chain is built from TRBV6-5 and TRBJ1-2, with TRBD1 matching 8 bases. Trimming cost V 2 bases and J 0 bases; bases outside gene matches: 8. The CDR3 loop spans 17 amino acids. Germline-derived CDR1 and CDR2 are MNHEY and SVGAGI. The CDR3 region is CASSYKRDRQANYGYTF. The CDR3, as DNA: TGTGCCAGCAGTTACAAAAGGGACAGGCAAGCTAACTATGGCTACACCTTC.

The V and J genes are TRBV6-6 and TRBJ1-1; TRBD1 is a possible D gene (6 bases). V lost 2 bases to trimming and J lost 5 bases, with 15 bases between them. This CDR3 is built from 15 residues. Germline CDR1 and CDR2: MNHNY and SVGAGI (reference sequence). The CDR3 nucleotides are TGTGCCAGCAGTTACGAGCAGGGGCGGATTACTGAAGCTTTCTTT. Residues: CASSYEQGRITEAFF.

The chain uses TRBV7-2 and TRBJ1-4; the match to TRBD1 covers 11 bases. Trimming removed 0 bases from V and 5 bases from J; junction bases left unmatched: 5. This CDR3 has 17 amino acids. In germline, CDR1 is SGHTA, CDR2 FQGNSA. Here the CDR3 DNA reads TGTGCCAGCAGCTTAGCCGGGACAGGGGGGGCGAATGAAAAACTGTTTTTT. It translates to CASSLAGTGGANEKLFF.

This sequence joins TRBV24-1 and TRBJ2-2; no clear D gene. V lost 4 bases, J lost 8 bases, and 10 bases lay in between. The germline gives CDR1 KGHDR, CDR2 SFDVKD. The CDR3 extends over 13 amino acids. The CDR3 sequence is CATSDSSPGELFF. The CDR3 DNA follows: TGTGCCACCAGTGACTCATCTCCAGGGGAGCTGTTTTTT.

This clonotype was seen a few times. The chain joins TRBV7-2 to TRBJ2-5, with 9 bases identical to TRBD2. This CDR3 region has 16 residues. Trimming took 5 bases from V and 3 from J; bases not matched to a gene: 10. Germline lookup yields CDR1 SGHTA and CDR2 FQGNSA. CDR3 sequence: CASSRRGRGGKETQYF. For the CDR3, the DNA is TGTGCCAGCAGCCGCCGCGGGCGGGGGGGAAAAGAGACCCAGTACTTC. The variable domain in full, completed from reference TRBV7-2 and TRBJ2-5, reads GAGVSQSPSNKVTEKGKDVELRCDPISGHTALYWYRQSLGQGLEFLIYFQGNSAPDKSGLPSDRFSAERTGGSVSTLTIQRTQQEDSAVYLCASSRRGRGGKETQYFGPGTRLLVL.

V usage is TRBV12-3 or TRBV12-4 and J usage is TRBJ1-1, with D unclear. The CDR3 is 12 amino acids. The V gene lost 6 bases and the J gene lost 3 bases, with 8 bases spanning the gap. The CDR3 here is CASRVEYTEAFF. For the CDR3, the DNA is TGTGCCAGCAGAGTAGAGTACACTGAAGCTTTCTTT.

This clonotype occurred a few times. This chain links TRBV7-8 with TRBJ1-4, with D maybe TRBD1 (6 bases). The CDR3 has 14 amino acids. The ends were cut back, 4 bases at V and 3 bases at J, with 9 bases in the middle. The germline V gene has CDR1 SGHVS and CDR2 FQNEAQ. In DNA form, the CDR3 reads TGTGCCAGCAGCTCCAGGGGATCTAATGAAAAACTGTTTTTT. Its protein is CASSSRGSNEKLFF.